This entry concerns a single T cell receptor (beta chain). The germline V and J ends were trimmed by 6 bases and 3 bases, with 11 bases remaining between them. This CDR3 has 13 amino acids. The data derive from a study of blood T cell repertoires in COVID-19. Profiling relied on immunoSEQ multiplex PCR, and the TCRdb table lists in-frame clones only, not all of them. The sample has fewer than 150,000 clones; around 87% are singletons. The sequencing sample was made of peripheral blood. V is TRBV12-3 or TRBV12-4 and J is TRBJ1-2; possible D gene TRBD1, 5 bases. The sequence was obtained from a human donor in a cohort sampled during active COVID-19. As DNA, the CDR3 is TGTGCCAGCAGCGGGGGGACGGACTATGGCTACACCTTC. This sequence encodes CASSGGTDYGYTF.